Listed below are T cell receptor beta chains from one sample, sequenced in a study of blood T cell repertoires in COVID-19. Measured with immunoSEQ multiplex PCR; TCRdb has only the in-frame clones, and not every one. The data hold about 100,000 clones, with 88% observed a single time. What was sequenced was peripheral blood. The receptors originated from a human donor in a cohort sampled during active COVID-19. CDR3s include the opening cysteine and the closing phenylalanine or tryptophan. The order of the fields is V gene, CDR3 protein.

V: TRBV28
CDR3: CASSWGTDRGEKLFF

V: TRBV19
CDR3: CASGLKLAGVNNEQFF

V: TRBV19
CDR3: CASSIREQSGNTIYF

V: TRBV19
CDR3: CASSNFPGQTTGANVLTF

V: TRBV5-8
CDR3: CASSLGGLRTEAFF

V: TRBV6-6
CDR3: CASSYRTSGRGETQYF

V: TRBV29-1
CDR3: CSVVKISGTGEQYF

V: TRBV7-8
CDR3: CASRKTRGENSPLHF

V: TRBV4-1
CDR3: CASSFSGQNYGYTF

V: TRBV30
CDR3: CAWVPGQGALVEQFF

V: TRBV7-9
CDR3: CASSLAPGLAGSRGGELFF

V: TRBV12-5
CDR3: CASGLIPDGMTSGRSENEQFF

V: TRBV11-2
CDR3: CASSPRLRGKNEKLFF

V: TRBV11-3
CDR3: CASSSEPTGKAFF

V: TRBV6-2/TRBV6-3
CDR3: CASSLDPLGSEQYF

V: TRBV10-2
CDR3: CASSAGRTTNEKLFF

V: TRBV30
CDR3: CAGDRVTEAFF

V: TRBV7-3
CDR3: CASSLLAGPDTQYF

V: TRBV24-1
CDR3: CATRATGADTQYF

V: TRBV9
CDR3: CASSVGDTSNQPQHF

V: TRBV7-9
CDR3: CASSFVRLGGNSTDTQYF

V: TRBV2
CDR3: CASSGESTDTQYF

V: TRBV9
CDR3: CASSVGGGRMRNTQYF

V: TRBV10-1
CDR3: CASSEGLAGVRNTGELFF

V: TRBV29-1
CDR3: CSAATGGIGKTQYF